The rows below give T cell receptor beta chains drawn from one sample of a study of T-cell memory formation after mild COVID-19. TCRdb reprocessed the 5' RACE reads with MiXCR, giving one entry per CDR3 protein. The data contain around 300,000 distinct CDR3 sequences, approximately 13% of them singletons. Sample: PBMCs or a T cell subset sorted from them (not recorded which). The receptors originated from a man between 18 and 35 years old who had mild COVID-19 (a few samples of this study predate the infection). Cell type and time point are not known. CDR3s include the opening cysteine and the closing phenylalanine or tryptophan. Fields, in order: V gene, clone size, D gene, J gene, CDR3 DNA, CDR3 protein. A D gene is named only where the DNA matches it firmly. The size of a clone is reported for some rows only, either as once, few or many, or as a class for expanded clones.

TRBV7-3	.	.	TRBJ2-3	TGTGCCAGCTCCCCGGAGGGAGGACGCACAGATACGCAGTATTTT	CASSPEGGRTDTQYF
TRBV19	few	TRBD2	TRBJ2-4	TGTGCCAGTAGTCCCGACGCGGGGGGGCCCAGCATTCAGTACTTC	CASSPDAGGPSIQYF
TRBV12-3/TRBV12-4	.	TRBD1	TRBJ1-2	TGTGCCAGCAGCGGGACAGCTTTC	CASSGTAF
TRBV2	.	.	TRBJ1-5	TGTGCCAGCAGTGAAAGAAGCAGGGTAGGACAGCCCCAGCATTTT	CASSERSRVGQPQHF
TRBV20-1	many	TRBD1	TRBJ2-7	TGCAGTGCTTGGACAGGGTCCTCCTACGAGCAGTACTTC	CSAWTGSSYEQYF
TRBV6-6	few	TRBD1	TRBJ1-2	TGTGCCAGACCGAGACAGGGGATCGACTATGGCTACACCTTC	CARPRQGIDYGYTF
TRBV4-1	few	TRBD1	TRBJ1-3	TGCGCCAGCAGCCAATTACAGGGGACGGGGTCTGGAAACACCATATATTTT	CASSQLQGTGSGNTIYF
TRBV6-1	few	.	TRBJ2-5	TGTGCCAGCAGTGAAGCAGAGGGGTCCGGAGAGACCCAGTACTTC	CASSEAEGSGETQYF
TRBV27	many	.	TRBJ2-1	TGTGCCAGCAGCGACCAGAAATACAATGAGCAGTTCTTC	CASSDQKYNEQFF
TRBV7-2	.	TRBD2	TRBJ2-3	TGTGCCAGCAGGAAACTAGCGGGGGGCACAGATACGCAGTATTTT	CASRKLAGGTDTQYF
TRBV18	few	.	TRBJ2-7	TGTGCCAGCTCACTCACCAGGGGAGGCCCCTACGAGCAGTACTTC	CASSLTRGGPYEQYF
TRBV6-5	many	.	TRBJ2-3	TGTGCCAGCAGGGAACCCGGAACAGATACGCAGTATTTT	CASREPGTDTQYF
TRBV12-3/TRBV12-4	many	.	TRBJ1-1	TGTGCCAGCACCTTTGGGATTTATGCTGAAGCTTTCTTT	CASTFGIYAEAFF
TRBV6-5	few	.	TRBJ2-3	TGTGCCAGCAGACACACGACCGAGGGGTTCACAGATACGCAGTATTTT	CASRHTTEGFTDTQYF
TRBV24-1	.	TRBD1	TRBJ2-5	TGTGCCACCAGTGATGCGGGACAGGGGACGCGTGAGACCCAGTACTTC	CATSDAGQGTRETQYF
TRBV7-6	many	.	TRBJ2-1	TGTGCCAGCAGCTTAGCGCACGGTGCTGAGCAGTTCTTC	CASSLAHGAEQFF
TRBV4-1	.	.	TRBJ1-5	TGCGCCAGCAGCCAAACGACTAATGTTCAGCCCCAGCATTTT	CASSQTTNVQPQHF
TRBV9	.	TRBD1	TRBJ2-6	TGTGCCAGCAGCCCAACAGGGGCCTCTGGGGCCAACGTCCTGACTTTC	CASSPTGASGANVLTF
TRBV10-3	.	.	TRBJ1-4	TGTGCCATCAGTAAGGGACTTGGAGAAAAACTGTTTTTT	CAISKGLGEKLFF
TRBV9	.	.	TRBJ1-3	TGTGCCAGCAGCGTAGGGGGATACTCTGGAAACACCATATATTTT	CASSVGGYSGNTIYF
TRBV28	many	.	TRBJ2-1	TGTGCCAGCAGTTTAAGCCGGGAGCAGTTCTTC	CASSLSREQFF
TRBV6-1	.	.	TRBJ2-3	TGTGCCAGCAGTGTAGTTTCGGTAGGGCGGGTCCCTAGCACAGATACGCAGTATTTT	CASSVVSVGRVPSTDTQYF
TRBV12-3/TRBV12-4	.	TRBD1	TRBJ2-5	TGTGCCAGCAGGCTGTGGGGACAGCAAGAGACCCAGTACTTC	CASRLWGQQETQYF
TRBV30	.	.	TRBJ1-5	TGTGCCTGGAGTGGGTCCCACCGGGAGCCCCAGCATTTT	CAWSGSHREPQHF
TRBV11-3	few	TRBD2	TRBJ2-2	TGTGCCAGCAGCCGTGGACTAGCGGCCCCATATGGGGGGGAGCTGTTTTTT	CASSRGLAAPYGGELFF
TRBV20-1	few	.	TRBJ1-2	TGCAGTGCCCGAATAGCGACAGAATTCTATGGCTACACCTTC	CSARIATEFYGYTF
TRBV12-3/TRBV12-4	.	.	TRBJ2-5	TGTGCCAGCAGCTTTTCTCTTGGTTCCGAGCCCGAGACCCAGTACTTC	CASSFSLGSEPETQYF
TRBV28	few	.	TRBJ2-5	TGTGCCAGCAGAACCCTGAACGGGGGCGCAGAGACCCAGTACTTC	CASRTLNGGAETQYF
TRBV5-1	few	.	TRBJ2-2	TGCGCCAGCAGCTCTAAGGGGACGGACACCGGGGAGCTGTTTTTT	CASSSKGTDTGELFF
TRBV5-6	.	.	TRBJ2-1	TGTGCCAGCAGCTTGGGGACAGCGCCGGGACAGCAGTTCTTC	CASSLGTAPGQQFF
TRBV5-6	few	.	TRBJ2-2	TGTGCCAGCAACTCCGTTACTAGTTACACCGGGGAGCTGTTTTTT	CASNSVTSYTGELFF
TRBV2	.	.	TRBJ1-1	TGTGCCAGCCTTCTAGCGGGACGCGGGAACACTGAAGCTTTCTTT	CASLLAGRGNTEAFF
TRBV24-1	.	.	TRBJ2-3	TGTGCCACCAACCTAACAGTTAGCACAGATACGCAGTATTTT	CATNLTVSTDTQYF
TRBV15	few	.	TRBJ2-1	TGTGCCACCAGAACGACAGGTCCCTACAATGAGCAGTTCTTC	CATRTTGPYNEQFF
TRBV12-3/TRBV12-4	.	.	TRBJ2-1	TGTGCCAGCAACCCTATGAAAGGGTACAATGAGCAGTTCTTC	CASNPMKGYNEQFF
TRBV30	.	.	TRBJ2-3	TGTGCTGAAAGAAAAACTAGCACAGATACGCAGTATTTT	CAERKTSTDTQYF
TRBV6-5	few	TRBD2	TRBJ2-6	TGTGCCAGCAGCCTCGGGACTAGCGGGGGATCCGGGGCCAACGTCCTGACTTTC	CASSLGTSGGSGANVLTF
TRBV5-5	.	TRBD1	TRBJ1-2	TGTGCCAGCAGCTTTTTTGGACAGGCTTTCGATGGCTACACCTTC	CASSFFGQAFDGYTF
TRBV24-1	few	.	TRBJ2-7	TGTGCCACCAGTGATTCGGGACCCTCCTACGAGCAGTACTTC	CATSDSGPSYEQYF
TRBV7-2	many	TRBD1	TRBJ2-3	TGTGCCAGCAGCTTCACGGGACAGGGGAGGGATACGCAGTATTTT	CASSFTGQGRDTQYF
TRBV3-1	.	.	TRBJ1-2	TGTGCCAGCAGCCAAAATAACTTAGGCTACACCTTC	CASSQNNLGYTF
TRBV29-1	few	.	TRBJ1-1	TGCAGCGGGAGGTTTGGGGGCACTGAAGCTTTCTTT	CSGRFGGTEAFF
TRBV28	many	.	TRBJ2-3	TGTGCCAGCAGGGAATCAAGCACAGATACGCAGTATTTT	CASRESSTDTQYF
TRBV6-2/TRBV6-3	.	.	TRBJ1-1	TGTGCCAGCAGTTATCCCATGGACAGCCCAGAAGCTTTCTTT	CASSYPMDSPEAFF
TRBV28	.	.	TRBJ2-2	TGTGCCAGCGGAGACAGGTTGAACACCGGGGAGCTGTTTTTT	CASGDRLNTGELFF
TRBV28	many	.	TRBJ2-3	TGTGCCAGCAGTCCACCGGGCCATAGCACAGATACGCAGTATTTT	CASSPPGHSTDTQYF
TRBV20-1	.	.	TRBJ1-4	TGCAGTGCTAGAGTCCTCGGGGGATGGGATGAAAAACTGTTTTTT	CSARVLGGWDEKLFF
TRBV1	few	.	TRBJ1-4	TGCACCAGCAGCCCGCCGGGACTGCCGCCGGGGCAACTGTTTTTT	CTSSPPGLPPGQLFF
TRBV6-5	few	.	TRBJ2-3	TGTGCCAGCAGTCTTAGCAACACAGATACGCAGTATTTT	CASSLSNTDTQYF
TRBV15	.	.	TRBJ1-1	TGTGCCACCAGCAGAGATTACGAAGGGGGTGACACTGAAGCTTTCTTT	CATSRDYEGGDTEAFF
TRBV9	few	.	TRBJ1-1	TGTGCCAGCAGCCTAGAAGAGGGGTACGCTTTCTTT	CASSLEEGYAFF
TRBV27	few	.	TRBJ1-3	TGTGCCAGCAGTTTGGAAGGAGGGAGTGGAAACACCATATATTTT	CASSLEGGSGNTIYF
TRBV19	few	TRBD2	TRBJ2-7	TGTGCCAGTAGTATTCTTAAGGGAGCGGGGGTCGCCTACGAGCAGTACTTC	CASSILKGAGVAYEQYF
TRBV12-3/TRBV12-4	few	.	TRBJ1-2	TGTGCCAGCAGTCCCGGGATGACCTATGGCTACACCTTC	CASSPGMTYGYTF